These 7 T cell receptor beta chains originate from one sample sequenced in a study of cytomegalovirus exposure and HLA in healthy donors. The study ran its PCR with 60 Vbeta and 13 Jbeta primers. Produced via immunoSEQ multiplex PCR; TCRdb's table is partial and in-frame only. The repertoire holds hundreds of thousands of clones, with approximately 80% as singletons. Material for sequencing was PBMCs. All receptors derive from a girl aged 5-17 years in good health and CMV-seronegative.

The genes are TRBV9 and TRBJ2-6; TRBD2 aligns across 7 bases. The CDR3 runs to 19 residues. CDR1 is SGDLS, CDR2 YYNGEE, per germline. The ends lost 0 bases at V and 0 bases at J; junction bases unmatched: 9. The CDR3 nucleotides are TGTGCCAGCAGCGTAGGTCGGCTAGCGGTTTTCTCTGGGGCCAACGTCCTGACTTTC. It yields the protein CASSVGRLAVFSGANVLTF.

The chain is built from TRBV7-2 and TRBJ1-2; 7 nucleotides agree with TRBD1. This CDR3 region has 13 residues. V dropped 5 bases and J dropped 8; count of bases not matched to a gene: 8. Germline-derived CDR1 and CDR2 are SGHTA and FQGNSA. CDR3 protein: CASSPGTAMGYTF. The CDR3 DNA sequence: TGTGCCAGCAGCCCCGGGACAGCTATGGGCTACACCTTC.

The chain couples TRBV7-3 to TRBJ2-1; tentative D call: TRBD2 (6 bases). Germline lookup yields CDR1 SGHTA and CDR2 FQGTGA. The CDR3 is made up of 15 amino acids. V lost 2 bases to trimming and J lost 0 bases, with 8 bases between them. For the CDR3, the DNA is TGTGCCAGCAGCTTAGACGGGAGCTCCTACAATGAGCAGTTCTTC. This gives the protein CASSLDGSSYNEQFF. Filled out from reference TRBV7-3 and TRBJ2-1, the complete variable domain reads GAGVSQTPSNKVTEKGKYVELRCDPISGHTALYWYRQSLGQGPEFLIYFQGTGAADDSGLPNDRFFAVRPEGSVSTLKIQRTERGDSAVYLCASSLDGSSYNEQFFGPGTRLTVL.

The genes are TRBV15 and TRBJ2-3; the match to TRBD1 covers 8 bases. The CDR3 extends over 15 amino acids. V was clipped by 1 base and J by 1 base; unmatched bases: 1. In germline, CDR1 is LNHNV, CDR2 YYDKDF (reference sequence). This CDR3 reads CATSRGGQGTDTQYF. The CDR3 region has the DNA TGTGCCACCAGCAGAGGGGGACAGGGCACAGATACGCAGTATTTT.

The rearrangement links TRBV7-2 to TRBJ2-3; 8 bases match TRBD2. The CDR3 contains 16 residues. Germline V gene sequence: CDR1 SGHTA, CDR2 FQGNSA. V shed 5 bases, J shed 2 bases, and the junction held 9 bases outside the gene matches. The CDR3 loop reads CASSRGGFRDTDTQYF. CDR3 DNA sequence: TGTGCCAGCAGCCGCGGGGGGTTTAGGGACACAGATACGCAGTATTTT.

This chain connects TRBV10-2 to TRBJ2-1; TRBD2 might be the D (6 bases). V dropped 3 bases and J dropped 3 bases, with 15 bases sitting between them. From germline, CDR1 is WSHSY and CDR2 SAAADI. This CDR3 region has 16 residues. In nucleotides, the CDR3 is TGCGCCAGCAGTGAAGGGGTCGGGGGAGTCTACAATGAGCAGTTCTTC. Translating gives CASSEGVGGVYNEQFF.

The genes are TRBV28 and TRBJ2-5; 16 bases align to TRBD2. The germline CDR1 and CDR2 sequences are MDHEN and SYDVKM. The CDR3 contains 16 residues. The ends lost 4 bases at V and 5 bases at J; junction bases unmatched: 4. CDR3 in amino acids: CASSSGTSGRGETQYF. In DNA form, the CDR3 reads TGTGCCAGCAGTTCCGGGACTAGCGGGAGGGGGGAGACCCAGTACTTC.